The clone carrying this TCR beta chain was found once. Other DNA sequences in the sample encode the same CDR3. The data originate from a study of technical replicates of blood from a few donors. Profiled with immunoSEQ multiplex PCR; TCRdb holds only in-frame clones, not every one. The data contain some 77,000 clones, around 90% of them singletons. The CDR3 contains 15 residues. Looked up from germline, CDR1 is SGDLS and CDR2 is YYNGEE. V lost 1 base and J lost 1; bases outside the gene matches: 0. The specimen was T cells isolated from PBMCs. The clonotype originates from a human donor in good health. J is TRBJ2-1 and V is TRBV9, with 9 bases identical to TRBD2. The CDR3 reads CASSVSGRSYNEQFF. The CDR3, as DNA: TGTGCCAGCAGCGTAAGCGGGAGGTCCTACAATGAGCAGTTCTTC.